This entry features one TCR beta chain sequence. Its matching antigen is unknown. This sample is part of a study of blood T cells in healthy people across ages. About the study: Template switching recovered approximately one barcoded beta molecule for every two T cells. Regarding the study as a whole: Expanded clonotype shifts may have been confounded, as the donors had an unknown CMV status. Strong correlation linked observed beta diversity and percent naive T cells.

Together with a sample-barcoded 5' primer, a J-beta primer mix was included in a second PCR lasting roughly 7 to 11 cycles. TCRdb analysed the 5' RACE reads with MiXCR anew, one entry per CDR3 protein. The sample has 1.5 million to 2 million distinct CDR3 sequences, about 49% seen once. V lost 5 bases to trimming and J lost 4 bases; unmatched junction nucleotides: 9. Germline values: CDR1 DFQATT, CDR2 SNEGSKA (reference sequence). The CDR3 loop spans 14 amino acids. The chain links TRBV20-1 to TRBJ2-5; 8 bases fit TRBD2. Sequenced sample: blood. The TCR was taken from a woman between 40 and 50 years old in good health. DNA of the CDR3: TGCAGTGCTTCACTAGCGGTGGGGGGAGAGACCCAGTACTTC. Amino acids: CSASLAVGGETQYF.